This entry lists 18 T cell receptor beta chains sequenced from one sample in a study of blood T cell repertoires in COVID-19. The repertoire was sequenced with immunoSEQ multiplex PCR; TCRdb's copy has only in-frame clones and lacks some. The data hold over 300,000 clones, with approximately 85% observed a single time. The sample comprised peripheral blood. These receptors were collected from a human donor in a cohort sampled during active COVID-19.

The J gene is TRBJ1-2, the V gene TRBV7-3; no clear D. Per the germline V gene, CDR1 is SGHTA and CDR2 is FQGTGA. Between the trimmed V and J ends, which lost 6 bases and 8 bases, there was a span of 22 bases. The CDR3 length is 15 residues. CDR3 protein: CASSYSRWYYVGYTF. The CDR3 DNA follows: TGTGCCAGCAGTTACTCGAGGTGGTACTATGTAGGCTACACCTTC.

The genes are TRBV5-1 and TRBJ2-1; TRBD2 aligns across 12 bases. Germline V gives CDR1 SGHRS, CDR2 YFSETQ. The CDR3 is 16 amino acids. J gave up 0 bases and V 10 bases, and 8 bases lay outside the gene matches. Here the CDR3 reads CASQTSGGSSYNEQFF. The CDR3 DNA follows: TGCGCCTCCCAGACTAGCGGGGGCTCCTCCTACAATGAGCAGTTCTTC.

In its sample, this clone was seen a few times. This chain joins TRBV12-5 and TRBJ2-5, with D possibly TRBD1 on 6 matching bases. V shed 6 bases and J shed 2 bases, with 7 bases lying between them. The CDR3 totals 12 residues. Per the germline V gene, CDR1 is LGHNT and CDR2 is FRNRAP. In DNA, the CDR3 is TGTGCTAGTGGCAGGGGTCAAGAGACCCAGTACTTC. Protein: CASGRGQETQYF.

The chain carries TRBV18 and TRBJ2-7; 8 positions match TRBD1. Unmatched junction bases numbered 9, after V lost 3 bases and J lost 5 bases. This CDR3 spans 15 amino acids. Germline values: CDR1 KGHSH, CDR2 LQKENI. Here the CDR3 reads CASSPDRGHFDEQYF. The CDR3 nucleotides are TGTGCCAGCTCACCCGACAGGGGTCATTTCGACGAGCAGTACTTC.

V is TRBV30 and J is TRBJ2-7; tentatively, D is TRBD2 (7 bases). The ends were cut back, 5 bases at V and 3 bases at J, with 17 bases in the middle. The CDR3 totals 14 residues. Per the germline V gene, CDR1 is GTSNPN and CDR2 is SVGIG (reference sequence). The CDR3 loop reads CAWDRGGEGYEQYF. The DNA of the CDR3 is TGTGCCTGGGATAGGGGGGGGGAAGGCTACGAGCAGTACTTC.

The chain employs TRBV5-3 and TRBJ1-5, with 7 bases aligning to TRBD1. TRBV5-3 is classed as an ORF, of uncertain function. The junction had 7 bases not matched to a gene; V was cut back by 4 bases and J by 0 bases. The CDR3 loop spans 16 amino acids. The CDR3 reads CARSGGQKNSNQPQHF. The CDR3 coding sequence is TGTGCCAGAAGCGGGGGACAGAAGAATAGCAATCAGCCCCAGCATTTT.

V and J are TRBV11-3 and TRBJ2-7; no definite D call. This CDR3 has 14 amino acids. Trimming took 0 bases from V and 3 from J, leaving 9 bases between them. The germline gives CDR1 SGHNT, CDR2 YENEEA. Written as DNA, the CDR3 is TGTGCCAGCAGCTTAGATGTACAGAGCTACGAGCAGTACTTC. This codes for CASSLDVQSYEQYF.

This clone has more than one count but fewer than ten. This chain uses TRBV27 with TRBJ1-1; D gene ambiguous. V was shortened by 8 bases and J by 6 bases, with 16 bases between the two germline ends. This CDR3 spans 13 amino acids. Germline CDR1 is MNHEY and CDR2 is SMNVEV (reference sequence). The DNA for the CDR3 is TGTGCCAGCGCCATAGAGGGCGGGGCTGAAGCTTTCTTT. It specifies CASAIEGGAEAFF.

The chain combines TRBV24-1 with TRBJ2-5; D gene unclear. In germline, CDR1 is KGHDR, CDR2 SFDVKD. The CDR3 totals 14 residues. Trimming pared 0 bases from V and 1 base from J, leaving 5 bases between. The CDR3 DNA sequence: TGTGCCACCAGTGATTTGTCTAGCCAAGAGACCCAGTACTTC. Translation: CATSDLSSQETQYF.

V usage is TRBV7-3 and J usage is TRBJ1-6; 9 positions agree with TRBD1. Germline lookup yields CDR1 SGHTA and CDR2 FQGTGA. With V trimmed by 4 bases and J by 7 bases, 5 bases remained unmatched. There are 15 residues in the CDR3. CDR3 nucleotide sequence: TGTGCCAGCAGCTCCCAAGGGACAGGGAATTCACCCCTCCACTTT. Its protein is CASSSQGTGNSPLHF.

This chain connects TRBV6-5 to TRBJ2-7, with 13 bases identical to TRBD2. The germline gives CDR1 MNHEY, CDR2 SVGAGI. The CDR3 consists of 14 residues. V dropped 5 bases and J dropped 5; count of bases not matched to a gene: 3. CDR3 DNA sequence: TGTGCCAGCAGTCTACTAGCGGGGGGGGACGAGCAGTACTTC. The encoded protein is CASSLLAGGDEQYF.

This clone was counted a single time. This chain uses TRBV12-3 or TRBV12-4 with TRBJ1-2, with D possibly matching TRBD1 (5 bases). The ends were cut back, 1 base at V and 4 bases at J, with 7 bases in the middle. The CDR3 is 13 amino acids. CDR3 region: CASSLGQFYGYTF. CDR3 nucleotides: TGTGCCAGCAGTTTAGGACAGTTCTATGGCTACACCTTC.

V usage is TRBV3-1 (or the pseudogene TRBV3-2) and J usage is TRBJ2-1; no firm D call. V lost 1 base, J lost 3 bases, and 4 bases lay in between. Looked up from germline, CDR1 is LGHDT and CDR2 is YNNKEL (reference sequence). This CDR3 has 13 amino acids. The CDR3 protein is CASSQVFYNEQFF. The CDR3 coding sequence is TGTGCCAGCAGCCAAGTCTTCTACAATGAGCAGTTCTTC.

With respect to this clone: This same CDR3 is encoded by further DNA sequences in the sample. This sequence joins TRBV5-4 and TRBJ1-1; 7 positions match TRBD1. The CDR3 runs 15 residues. Per germline, CDR1 SGHNT and CDR2 YYREEE (reference sequence). J gave up 2 bases and V 0 bases, and 4 bases lay outside the gene matches. CDR3 DNA sequence: TGTGCCAGCAGCTTGGAGGGGGCTCGAAACACTGAAGCTTTCTTT. Translated, it gives CASSLEGARNTEAFF.

On this clone itself: Other nucleotide sequences in the sample specify the same CDR3. The chain is built from TRBV6-1 and TRBJ1-2; the D gene is possibly TRBD1 (5 bases). Germline CDR1 MNHNS, CDR2 SASEGT. CDR3 size: 14 residues. Trimming removed 1 base at V and 4 bases at J, with 10 bases between. CDR3 in amino acids: CASSEGGGGYGYTF. CDR3 DNA sequence: TGTGCCAGCAGTGAAGGGGGGGGTGGCTATGGCTACACCTTC.

V gene TRBV18 combines with J gene TRBJ1-2, with a tentative D call TRBD1 (5 bases). The germline V and J ends were trimmed by 1 base and 6 bases, with 18 bases remaining between them. The CDR3 loop spans 16 amino acids. In germline, CDR1 is KGHSH, CDR2 LQKENI. The CDR3 spells CASSPQQADTVDGYTF. CDR3 DNA: TGTGCCAGCTCACCACAACAGGCAGATACTGTCGATGGCTACACCTTC. The variable domain in full, with the rest retrieved from reference TRBV18 and TRBJ1-2, is NAGVMQNPRHLVRRRGQEARLRCSPMKGHSHVYWYRQLPEEGLKFMVYLQKENIIDESGMPKERFSAEFPKEGPSILRIQQVVRGDSAAYFCASSPQQADTVDGYTFGSGTRLTVV.

The chain joins TRBV1 to TRBJ1-1; TRBD1 is the table's D call, not checked against the DNA. TRBV1 has pseudogene status. The CDR3 runs to 12 residues. The CDR3 sequence is CTSSQEGQGAFF. In DNA form, the CDR3 reads TGCACCAGCAGCCAAGAGGGGCAGGGAGCTTTCTTT.

The rearrangement joins TRBV21-1 to TRBJ2-2; the table calls TRBD1, which could not be checked here. TRBV21-1 is a known pseudogene. This CDR3 is built from 16 residues. CDR3 sequence (DNA): TGTGCCAGCAGCTATACCGGGACAGGTAACACCGGGGAGCTGTTTTTT. Its translation is CASSYTGTGNTGELFF.